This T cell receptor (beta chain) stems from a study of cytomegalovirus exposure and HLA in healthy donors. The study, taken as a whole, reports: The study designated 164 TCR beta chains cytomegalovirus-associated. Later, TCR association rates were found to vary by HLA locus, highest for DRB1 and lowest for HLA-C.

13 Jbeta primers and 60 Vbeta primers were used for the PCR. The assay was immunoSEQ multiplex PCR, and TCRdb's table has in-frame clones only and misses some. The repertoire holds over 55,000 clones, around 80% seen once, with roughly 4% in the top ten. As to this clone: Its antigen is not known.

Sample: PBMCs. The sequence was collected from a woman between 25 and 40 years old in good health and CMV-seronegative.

The CDR3 sequence: CASASGSSYEQYF. In nucleotides, the CDR3 is TGTGCCAGCGCGTCCGGGTCCTCCTACGAGCAGTACTTC. The chain carries TRBV9 and TRBJ2-7, with D unclear. CDR3 length equals 13 residues. CDR1 SGDLS and CDR2 YYNGEE come from the germline V gene. The V end was cut by 7 bases, the J end by 0 bases, with 11 bases between. The full variable domain, in which reference TRBV9 and TRBJ2-7 provide the parts outside the CDR3, is DSGVTQTPKHLITATGQRVTLRCSPRSGDLSVYWYQQSLDQGLQFLIQYYNGEERAKGNILERFSAQQFPDLHSELNLSSLELGDSALYFCASASGSSYEQYFGPGTRLTVT.